These 6 T cell receptor beta chains were all obtained from the same sample, sequenced in a study of blood T cells in healthy people across ages. The second PCR ran about 6 to 12 cycles with a sample-barcoded 5' primer and J-beta primers. TCRdb analysed the 5' RACE reads with MiXCR anew, one entry per CDR3 protein. Of 800,000 or so distinct CDR3 sequences detected, less than 60% appear once; the ten largest clones hold around a sixth. The specimen was blood. Source of these receptors: a man at least 80 years old in good health.

This chain links TRBV6-6 with TRBJ1-5; 10 positions agree with TRBD1. The junction had 7 bases not matched to a gene; V was cut back by 6 bases and J by 2 bases. The germline V gene has CDR1 MNHNY and CDR2 SVGAGI (reference sequence). The CDR3 sequence is 16 residues long. The CDR3 DNA follows: TGTGCCAGCAGCCCTAGGGACAGGGGCGGCAATCAGCCCCAGCATTTT. Translation gives CASSPRDRGGNQPQHF.

In this sample, this clonotype turned up many times. V is TRBV5-1 and J is TRBJ2-1; 7 bases are shared with TRBD2. This CDR3 spans 14 amino acids. CDR1 SGHRS and CDR2 YFSETQ come from the germline V gene. The ends lost 3 bases at V and 2 bases at J; junction bases unmatched: 2. As DNA, the CDR3 is TGCGCCAGCAGCTCCAGCGGGACCTACAATGAGCAGTTCTTC. Translated, it gives CASSSSGTYNEQFF.

J is TRBJ1-2 and V is TRBV7-2; the match to TRBD1 covers 8 bases. V lost 5 bases to trimming and J lost 4 bases; unmatched junction nucleotides: 9. Germline loops: CDR1 SGHTA, CDR2 FQGNSA. The CDR3 consists of 15 residues. This CDR3 reads CASSPGQGVVYGYTF. The CDR3 coding sequence is TGTGCCAGCAGCCCCGGACAGGGTGTGGTCTATGGCTACACCTTC.

This clonotype has more than one count but fewer than ten. The chain couples TRBV29-1 to TRBJ2-7, with 12 bases fitting TRBD2. There are 16 residues in the CDR3. Trimming cost V 6 bases and J 2 bases; bases outside gene matches: 11. Germline CDR1 reads SQVTM; CDR2 reads ANQGSEA. The CDR3 region is CSVENTRTSGAYEQYF. CDR3 in DNA: TGCAGCGTAGAGAATACTAGGACTAGCGGGGCCTACGAGCAGTACTTC.

The chain recombines TRBV27 with TRBJ1-5; the match to TRBD1 covers 9 bases. There are 16 residues in the CDR3. CDR1 MNHEY and CDR2 SMNVEV come from the germline V gene (reference sequence). J lost 3 bases, V lost 3 bases, and 6 bases had no gene match. CDR3 loop: CASSFQDRGINQPQHF. The CDR3, as DNA: TGTGCCAGCAGTTTCCAGGACAGGGGAATCAATCAGCCCCAGCATTTT.

A single count supports this clonotype. The chain joins TRBV20-1 to TRBJ2-2; a possible D gene is TRBD2 (5 bases). CDR3 length equals 13 residues. Germline loops: CDR1 DFQATT, CDR2 SNEGSKA (reference sequence). The germline V and J ends were trimmed by 6 bases and 5 bases, with 13 bases remaining between them. The CDR3 DNA reads TGCAGTGCCGGGCCCCCGGGGACCGGGGAGCTGTTTTTT. It translates to CSAGPPGTGELFF.